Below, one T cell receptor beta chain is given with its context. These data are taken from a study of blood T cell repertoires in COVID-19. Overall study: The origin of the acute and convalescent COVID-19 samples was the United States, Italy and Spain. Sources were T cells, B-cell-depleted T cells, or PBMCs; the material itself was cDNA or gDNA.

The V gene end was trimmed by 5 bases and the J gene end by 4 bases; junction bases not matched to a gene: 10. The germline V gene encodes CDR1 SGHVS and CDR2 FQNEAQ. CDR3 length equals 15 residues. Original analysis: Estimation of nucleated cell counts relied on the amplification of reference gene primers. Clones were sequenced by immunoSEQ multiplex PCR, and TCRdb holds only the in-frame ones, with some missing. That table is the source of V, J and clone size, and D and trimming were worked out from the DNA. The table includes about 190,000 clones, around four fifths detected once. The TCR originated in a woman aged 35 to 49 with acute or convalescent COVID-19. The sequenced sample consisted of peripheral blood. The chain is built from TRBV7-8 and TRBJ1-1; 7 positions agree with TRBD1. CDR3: CASSPDRDRTTEAFF. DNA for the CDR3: TGTGCCAGCAGCCCAGACAGGGACCGGACCACTGAAGCTTTCTTT. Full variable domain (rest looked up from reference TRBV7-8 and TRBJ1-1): GAGVSQSPRYKVAKRGQDVALRCDPISGHVSLFWYQQALGQGPEFLTYFQNEAQLDKSGLPSDRFFAERPEGSVSTLKIQRTQQEDSAVYLCASSPDRDRTTEAFFGQGTRLTVV.